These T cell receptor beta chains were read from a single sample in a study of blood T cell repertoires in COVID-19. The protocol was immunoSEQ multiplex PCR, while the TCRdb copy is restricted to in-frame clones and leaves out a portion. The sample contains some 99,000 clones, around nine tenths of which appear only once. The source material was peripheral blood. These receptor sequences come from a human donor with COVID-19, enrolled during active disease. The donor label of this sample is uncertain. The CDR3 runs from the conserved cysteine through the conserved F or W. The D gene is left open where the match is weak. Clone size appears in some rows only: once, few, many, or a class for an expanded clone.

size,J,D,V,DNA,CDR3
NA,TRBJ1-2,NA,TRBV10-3,TGTGCCATCAGTGAGGTCCGAGATTCTAACTATGGCTACACCTTC,CAISEVRDSNYGYTF
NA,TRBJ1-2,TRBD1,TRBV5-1,TGCGCCAGCAGCTTAGGACAGGCCGGTGGCTACACCTTC,CASSLGQAGGYTF
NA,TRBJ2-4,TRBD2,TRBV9,TGTGCCAGCAGCGAGGGGACTAGCACGAAAAACATTCAGTACTTC,CASSEGTSTKNIQYF
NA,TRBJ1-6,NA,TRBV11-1,TGTGCCAGCAGCTTAGGAATAGGACCGCGGGGCCCCCTCCACTTT,CASSLGIGPRGPLHF
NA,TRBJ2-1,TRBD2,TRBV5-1,TGCGCCAGCAGCTTTAGCGGGGCAGCCTACAATGAGCAGTTCTTC,CASSFSGAAYNEQFF
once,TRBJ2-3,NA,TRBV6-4,TGTGCCAGCGCGACCGGGGACTTAGACACAGATACGCAGTATTTT,CASATGDLDTDTQYF
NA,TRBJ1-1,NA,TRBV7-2,TGTGCCAGCAGCATAAGACGGGGGGACACTGAAGCTTTCTTT,CASSIRRGDTEAFF
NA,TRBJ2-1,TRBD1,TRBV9,TGTGCCAGCAGCGCCCGGGACAGGGCCTACAATGAGCAGTTCTTC,CASSARDRAYNEQFF
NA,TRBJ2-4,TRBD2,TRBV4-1,TGCGCCAGCAGCTTGACCCTTGCTAGCGGCAAAAACATTCAGTACTTC,CASSLTLASGKNIQYF
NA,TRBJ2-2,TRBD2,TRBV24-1,TGTGCCACCCGCTCTAGCGGGAGGGCCCCGTTGGGCGGGGAGCTGTTTTTT,CATRSSGRAPLGGELFF
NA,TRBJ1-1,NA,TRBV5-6,TGTGCCAGCAGCTTGGCCCCTGAGGCTGAAGCTTTCTTT,CASSLAPEAEAFF
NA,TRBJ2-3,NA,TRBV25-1,TGTGCCAGCAGTGCAGCAAGGGGGAGCACAGATACGCAGTATTTT,CASSAARGSTDTQYF
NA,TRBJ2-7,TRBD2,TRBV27,TGTGCCACACGAACGGGGGGAGAGGGGTCCGAGCAGTACTTC,CATRTGGEGSEQYF
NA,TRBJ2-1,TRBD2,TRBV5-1,TGCGCCAGCACCCCTACTAGCGGGGGCTACAATGAGCAGTTCTTC,CASTPTSGGYNEQFF
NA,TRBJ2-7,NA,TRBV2,TGTGCCAGCAGGCCCTTGAATTGGCAGGGGGGCTACGAGCAGTACTTC,CASRPLNWQGGYEQYF
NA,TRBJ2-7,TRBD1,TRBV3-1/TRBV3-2,TGTGCCAGCAGCCTCAGGACAGGGGGCTACGAGCAGTACTTC,CASSLRTGGYEQYF
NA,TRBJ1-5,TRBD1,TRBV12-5,TGTGCTAGTGGTTTGGCCCAACAGGGGGAAACTCAGCCCCAGCATTTT,CASGLAQQGETQPQHF
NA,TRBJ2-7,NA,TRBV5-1,TGCGCCAGCAGCTTGGACAGGTACGAGCAGTACTTC,CASSLDRYEQYF
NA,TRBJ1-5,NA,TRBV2,TGTGCCAGCATGGAACAGGGTTTGAGGCCCACCTTT,CASMEQGLRPTF
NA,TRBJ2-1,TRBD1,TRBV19,TGTGCCAGTAGTACTGACAGGGGATCCTACAATGAGCAGTTCTTC,CASSTDRGSYNEQFF
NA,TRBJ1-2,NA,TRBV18,TGTGCCAGCTCACCACCGGGCGTTTCTAACTATGGCTACACCTTC,CASSPPGVSNYGYTF
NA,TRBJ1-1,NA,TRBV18,TGTGCCAGCTCACTAGGAGCTAACACTGAAGCTTTCTTT,CASSLGANTEAFF
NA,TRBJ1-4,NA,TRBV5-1,TGCGCCAGCAGCGAGGGATATGGTACAACTAATGAAAAACTGTTTTTT,CASSEGYGTTNEKLFF
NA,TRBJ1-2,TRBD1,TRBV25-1,TGTGCCAGCAGTGACTCGGGACAGGGGGCTTCTAACTATGGCTACACCTTC,CASSDSGQGASNYGYTF
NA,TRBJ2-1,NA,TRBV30,TGTGCCTGGAGTGTAGACAGTAACAATGAGCAGTTCTTC,CAWSVDSNNEQFF
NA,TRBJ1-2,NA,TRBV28,TGTGCAAGCAGAGAGACAGTCATAAACTATGGCTACACCTTC,CASRETVINYGYTF
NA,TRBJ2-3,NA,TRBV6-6,TGTGCCAGCAGTTTTCCGACTAGGAGGTCTGCAGATACGCAGTATTTT,CASSFPTRRSADTQYF
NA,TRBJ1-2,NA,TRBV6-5,TGTGCCAGCAGTTACTCGCAGGGCACCATTGGGGGCTACACCTTC,CASSYSQGTIGGYTF
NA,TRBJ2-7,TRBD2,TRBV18,TGTGCCAGCTCACCGGGGAGGGGCGTTTCTACCTACGAGCAGTACTTC,CASSPGRGVSTYEQYF
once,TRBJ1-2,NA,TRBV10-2,TGCGCCAGCAGTGGAAGACAAGATGGCTACACCTTC,CASSGRQDGYTF
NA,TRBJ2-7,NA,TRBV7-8,TGTGCCAGCAGCTTAGGCCCAGGGTCCGACGAGCAGTACTTC,CASSLGPGSDEQYF